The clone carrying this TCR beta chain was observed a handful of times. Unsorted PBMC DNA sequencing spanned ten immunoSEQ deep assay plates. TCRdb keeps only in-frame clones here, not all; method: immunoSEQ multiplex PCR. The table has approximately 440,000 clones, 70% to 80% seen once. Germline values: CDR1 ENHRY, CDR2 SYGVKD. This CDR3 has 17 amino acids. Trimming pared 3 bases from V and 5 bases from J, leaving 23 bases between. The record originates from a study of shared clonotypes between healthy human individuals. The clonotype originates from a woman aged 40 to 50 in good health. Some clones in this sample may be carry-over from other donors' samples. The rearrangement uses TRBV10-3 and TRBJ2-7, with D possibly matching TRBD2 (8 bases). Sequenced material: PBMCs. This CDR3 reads CAISEGIGRGPRDEQYF. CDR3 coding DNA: TGTGCCATCAGTGAAGGGATCGGGAGGGGGCCGAGGGACGAGCAGTACTTC.